This T cell receptor beta chain derives from a study of naive and memory T cell subsets (dated by TCRdb to 2015 to 2018). Regarding the research as a whole: The study applied an open-source, UMI-based TCR alpha and beta sequencing pipeline to sorted naive and memory peripheral blood T cell subsets. IgG serology results and the functional CMV T cell responses were in complete agreement. RNA was DNase-treated and reverse transcribed with TCR constant-region primers, mostly using SuperScript III. What the research found in general, with its limitations: After error correction, over 95% of naive TCR sequences appeared only once, giving much steeper abundance distributions than memory subsets. The repertoire findings for the naive and memory subsets could not be validated against a ground truth, as none was available. A few larger clonotypes were present in naive repertoires, particularly the CD8 repertoires, and these clonotypes were possibly memory cells re-expressing CD45RA. TCR abundance followed a power law whose exponent differed between naive and memory subsets but was consistent across the three individuals. Clonotypes were defined as single alpha or beta chain sequences, not paired alpha/beta receptors. In both CD4 and CD8 cells, going from naive through CM, EM and EMRA, the Gini index went up while Shannon and inverse Simpson diversity went down. RNA-based TCR counts may be affected by expression changes linked to T cell activation and differentiation.

As concerns this clonotype: Its antigen remains undetermined. Base qualities are not recorded, but no much larger clone differs from it by a single base.

TCR alpha and beta chain libraries were amplified separately from the second PCR step onward. Donor CMV status was determined by IFNgamma production from CD4+ T cells after overnight stimulation of fresh PBMCs with CMV viral lysate. Miltenyi beads were used first to positively select CD4 T cells, and CD8 T cells were then positively selected from the CD4-negative fraction. After staining for CD3, CD4, CD8, CD45RA, CD27 and a live/dead dye, cells were sorted on a BD Aria II into four subsets based on CD45RA and CD27. Blood came from a few healthy volunteers, each fractionated into CD4 and CD8 T cells and then into four differentiation subsets. Approximately 120 ml of peripheral blood was collected from each donor, and PBMC were isolated by Ficoll-Paque PLUS density-gradient centrifugation. The sorted cells were lysed in RLT buffer, after which RNA was extracted using a Qiagen RNeasy kit and kept at -80 degrees C.

The library came from UMI-ligation and nested PCR. The beta constant-region primer was an equimolar mix of two oligonucleotides covering both TRBC1 and TRBC2. A single-stranded oligonucleotide containing the SP2 primer and a 12-nucleotide UMI was joined to the 3' end of the cDNA by T4 RNA ligase 1. Four rounds of PCR were used to amplify ligated cDNA, with nested alpha and beta constant-region primers being used together with the SP2 primer. The ligation reaction was kept at 16 degrees C for about 19-24 hours. PCR2 was typically run as a SYBR Green qPCR and stopped at a predetermined threshold to prevent over-amplification. Agencourt AMPure XP magnetic beads were used for all purifications after the first. Library amounts were measured by Qubit and library quality was assessed on a TapeStation, where the main peak was expected at around 650 bp. Pooled libraries were sequenced on an Illumina MiSeq using v2 2x251 paired-end kits, and typically about 0.95-2.3 million reads were obtained per sample. Each sample's library went into the pool at roughly 4 nM, and roughly 5-8% PhiX was added to help with cluster recognition. The source study handled its data this way. Using tag matching that tolerated one base-pair mismatch, Decombinator assigned V and J genes to FASTQ reads that had been processed by Demultiplexor. Collapsinator used UMIs to correct both sequencing errors and frequency errors arising from PCR heterogeneity. CDR3Translator translated TCRs and extracted CDR3s from the conserved cysteine to the FGXG phenylalanine, flagging non-productive sequences. Gini, Shannon entropy and inverse Simpson indices were calculated on repertoires that had been subsampled to equal numbers of UMI-defined TCRs. Power-law fits to clonotype abundance distributions were performed by maximum likelihood within the linear range. On one naive CD8 sample, the pipeline and MIGEC gave similar UMI counts, unique TCR numbers and clonal distributions. In one analysis, naive TCRs also found in any memory subset of the same donor were removed from the naive repertoire. A set of roughly 7,000 CMV-associated CDR3 sequences, compiled from VDJdb and a published dataset, was used to search the repertoires. The public reads were reprocessed in TCRdb via fastp at Q25 and MiXCR, keeping in-frame beta chains. One record per CDR3 amino acid sequence lists the most common genes and DNA. The V and J calls follow TCRdb's processing rather than the paper's. Counted in this sample were roughly 140,000 distinct CDR3 sequences; 15% to 20% of them appeared once. Together, the top ten hold around 0.14% of the sample.

The sequence was collected from a human donor in good health. Sequencing was carried out using naive CD4+ T cells from blood. The sample's cell subset or site label, in plain terms: naive T cells, CD45RA high CD27+.

CDR3 loop: CASSLERGSRDNEQFF. The base sequence is TGTGCCAGCAGCTTAGAACGGGGCTCAAGGGACAATGAGCAGTTCTTC. The chain employs TRBV7-9 and TRBJ2-1, with the D gene possibly TRBD1 or TRBD2, each one fitting 5 bases. V loses 1 base, J loses 5 bases, and the germline ends lie 15 bases apart. Reading the germline V gene (reference sequence) gives CDR1 SEHNR and CDR2 FQNEAQ. There are 16 amino acids in the CDR3, from cysteine to phenylalanine inclusive. Of the read, only the CDR3 DNA is kept; its 48 bases are in frame from base 1.